The clone carrying this T cell receptor beta chain was counted many times. In TCRdb, the 5' RACE reads were re-called with MiXCR into one record per CDR3 protein. This repertoire shows approximately 100,000 distinct CDR3 sequences, 3.5% found once; its top ten account for roughly 6%. These data come from a study of neurological immune-mediated disorders. V lost 3 bases to trimming and J lost 10 bases, with 9 bases between them. The CDR3 sequence is 11 residues long. Sequencing used PBMCs. The source of this sequence is a woman aged 18 to 35 with multiple sclerosis. The genes are TRBV12-3 or TRBV12-4 and TRBJ1-1, with D uncertain. The CDR3 here is CASSLESRAFF. The CDR3 DNA follows: TGTGCCAGCAGTTTGGAGTCGCGAGCTTTCTTT.